This T cell receptor (beta chain) was captured in a study of T-cell reconstitution after alpha-beta-depleted transplantation in children listed by TCRdb under 2016. At the level of the whole study: T-cell immune reconstitution after TCRalphabeta/CD19-depleted allogeneic hematopoietic cell transplantation in children was quantitatively tracked in the study by means of TCR repertoire profiling.

In its sample, this clonotype was seen many times. Its antigen is unknown. Per-base quality was not reported, and no clone a single base away is much larger than it. The meaning of the sample's treatment or condition label: allogeneic hematopoietic cell transplantation with graft depleted of TCRalphabeta T cells and CD19 B cells. The children who served as transplant recipients had been given grafts of TCRalphabeta/CD19-depleted allogeneic hematopoietic cells. The method behind the library was PCR. The reads were generated on an Illumina HiSeq 2500. TCR libraries were prepared with molecular barcoding, using unique molecular identifiers to normalize TCRbeta repertoire quantification. Starting from the raw public reads, TCRdb applied fastp trimming at Q25, assembled clones with MiXCR and retained in-frame beta chains. Every distinct CDR3 protein forms one entry, paired with its most common genes and DNA. This sample comprises 600,000 to 800,000 distinct CDR3 sequences, approximately 14% of them detected only once. About 0.77% of the sample goes to the ten largest clones.

Relative to germline, V is missing 3 bases and J is missing 7 bases, with 6 bases of the junction outside any gene match. Spanning cysteine to phenylalanine, the CDR3 consists of 14 amino acids. Just CDR3 DNA is preserved here, 42 bases in frame from base 1. The germline V gene (reference sequence) sets CDR1 to DFQATT and CDR2 to SNEGSKA. Overall study outcomes, separate from this receptor: Over subsequent months, a decline in hyperexpanded clone frequencies was noted, and after one year, T-cell counts and TCRbeta diversity were mostly ascribed to newly produced T cells. The high TCRbeta diversity at day 60 in some patients was ascribed to recipient T cells and intrathymic progenitors that had survived conditioning. The apparently early alphabetaT-cell count recovery about two months after transplant was reportedly dependent on only several hundred rapidly expanded clones derived from non-depleted graft cells.

Material: PBMCs, obtained before TCRalphabeta/CD19-depleted stem cell transplant. The V gene is TRBV20-1 and the J gene is TRBJ2-1; TRBD2 aligns with 10 central bases. This clonotype originated in a girl aged 2 to 10 with congenital amegakaryocytic thrombocytopenia, due to receive a stem cell transplant. The CDR3 in this case is CSASKAGGYNEQFF. The nucleotides read TGCAGTGCTAGTAAAGCGGGAGGGTATAATGAGCAGTTCTTC.